Detailed here is one T cell receptor (beta chain). The data were obtained in a study of control samples from healthy donors and cancer patients. The assay was immunoSEQ multiplex PCR, and TCRdb's table has in-frame clones only and misses some. This sample carries 400,000 to 450,000 clones, 75% to 95% of them seen once, and the ten largest clones take 5.5% to 8%. Germline CDR1 MNHEY, CDR2 SVGAGI. The ends were cut back, 4 bases at V and 8 bases at J, with 12 bases in the middle. This CDR3 comprises 14 residues. Source material: PBMCs. The chain carries TRBV6-5 and TRBJ1-6, with D unresolved. This receptor was taken from a man in his forties with head and neck cancer. In DNA, the CDR3 is TGTGCCAGCAGTTCAATGTATCCGGATTCACCCCTCCACTTT. Amino acids: CASSSMYPDSPLHF.